The rows below give T cell receptor beta chains drawn from one sample of a study of blood T cell repertoires in COVID-19. TCRdb keeps only in-frame clones here, not all; method: immunoSEQ multiplex PCR. The data hold around 110,000 clones, with approximately 84% observed a single time. Sequenced sample: peripheral blood. The receptors shown here come from a man aged 40-49 years with acute or convalescent COVID-19. CDR3s include the opening cysteine and the closing phenylalanine or tryptophan. The order of the fields is J gene, clone size, D gene, V gene, CDR3 protein, CDR3 DNA. The D gene is left open where the match is weak. Clone size is given for some rows only: seen once, a few or many times, or a class if the clone is expanded.

>TRBJ2-5|.|TRBD1|TRBV24-1
CATSDPGTVQETQYF
TGTGCCACCAGTGACCCTGGGACAGTTCAAGAGACCCAGTACTTC
>TRBJ2-7|.|.|TRBV19
CASSIEWQGSEQYF
TGTGCCAGTAGTATTGAATGGCAGGGCAGCGAGCAGTACTTC
>TRBJ2-2|.|.|TRBV5-1
CASSLEGTGELFF
TGCGCCAGCAGCTTGGAGGGGACCGGGGAGCTGTTTTTT
>TRBJ1-3|.|.|TRBV9
CASSWGRVSTSGNTIYF
TGTGCCAGCTCCTGGGGCAGGGTATCAACCTCTGGAAACACCATATATTTT
>TRBJ2-3|.|TRBD2|TRBV4-1
CASSQGPAGLTDTQYF
TGCGCCAGCAGCCAAGGCCCAGCGGGGCTGACAGATACGCAGTATTTT
>TRBJ2-1|.|TRBD2|TRBV19
CASAFKVGLAGAEQFF
TGTGCCAGTGCCTTTAAGGTAGGACTAGCGGGAGCTGAGCAGTTCTTC
>TRBJ1-1|.|.|TRBV10-3
CAISESQGRTEAFF
TGTGCCATCAGTGAGTCGCAGGGAAGGACTGAAGCTTTCTTT
>TRBJ1-1|.|TRBD1|TRBV5-4
CASSSPTGKNPFF
TGTGCCAGCAGCTCCCCGACAGGGAAAAATCCTTTCTTT
>TRBJ1-2|.|.|TRBV29-1
CSVEQNYGYTF
TGCAGCGTTGAACAGAACTATGGCTACACCTTC
>TRBJ2-3|.|.|TRBV5-5
CASSQAGPTDTQYF
TGTGCCAGCAGCCAAGCGGGCCCCACAGATACGCAGTATTTT
>TRBJ2-7|.|TRBD2|TRBV5-6
CASSGGLAGAYEQYF
TGTGCCAGCAGCGGGGGACTAGCGGGCGCGTACGAGCAGTACTTC
>TRBJ1-5|.|.|TRBV29-1
CSVAASSGQPQHF
TGCAGCGTCGCAGCGTCCTCGGGGCAGCCCCAGCATTTT
>TRBJ1-4|.|.|TRBV4-1
CASSQVFATNEKLFF
TGCGCCAGCAGCCAAGTATTCGCAACTAATGAAAAACTGTTTTTT
>TRBJ2-2|.|.|TRBV29-1
CSGVKTGNTGELFF
TGCAGCGGAGTTAAGACAGGGAACACCGGGGAGCTGTTTTTT
>TRBJ1-2|.|TRBD1|TRBV5-1
CASRAGTGNYGYTF
TGCGCCAGCAGAGCTGGGACAGGGAACTATGGCTACACCTTC
>TRBJ1-2|.|.|TRBV28
CATLTERRGVGYGYTF
TGTGCCACCCTGACAGAACGAAGGGGTGTAGGGTATGGCTACACCTTC
>TRBJ2-2|.|.|TRBV7-3
CASSMGRNTGELFF
TGTGCCAGCAGCATGGGCAGAAACACCGGGGAGCTGTTTTTT
>TRBJ1-3|once|.|TRBV7-8
CASSSSSSSGNTIYF
TGTGCCAGCAGCTCATCTAGCAGCTCTGGAAACACCATATATTTT
>TRBJ1-2|once|TRBD1|TRBV3-1/TRBV3-2
CASSPRGTGEIVYTF
TGTGCCAGCAGCCCCAGAGGGACAGGGGAAATCGTCTACACCTTC